Sequencing of this TCR beta chain was carried out in a study of a mutant IDH1 vaccine in newly diagnosed glioma (dated by TCRdb to the early 2020s). Regarding the research as a whole: Patients received eight vaccinations in weeks 1, 3, 5, 7, 11, 15, 19 and 23, corresponding to visits V03 through V10. Peripheral blood was collected at six visits: V03 (baseline), V05, V07, V10, V12 and V13. Longitudinal TCRB deep sequencing was performed for roughly 24 treated patients wherever samples were available for exploratory analyses. Prior to enrollment, standard therapy consisting of radiotherapy alone, temozolomide alone, or radiochemotherapy with temozolomide had been administered to patients, with the combination being received by most patients. Of the roughly 30 treated patients, 62.5% were male and roughly 38% were female, and a mean age of around 40 years was recorded. In the chemotherapy-containing groups, vaccination started alongside temozolomide cycles, whereas in patients who had radiotherapy alone it started 4-6 weeks after radiotherapy.

Concerning this clone itself: No antigen is known for it. Base qualities are not at hand, and no much larger clone is one base apart.

Sample time point, as interpreted from the label and publication: week 5, during vaccination. A 20-mer mutant IDH1 peptide at 300 micrograms in Montanide made up each vaccine dose, which was injected subcutaneously together with topical imiquimod. Donors had newly diagnosed WHO grade 3 or 4 IDH1-mutant astrocytomas with loss of nuclear ATRX. The samples were drawn from NOA16, a multicentre, single-arm, open-label phase I trial in Germany that tested a mutant IDH1 peptide vaccine in humans for the first time. Genomic DNA for TCRB sequencing was extracted from EDTA blood using the DNeasy Blood and Tissue Kit. The library was obtained by the immunoSEQ multiplex PCR assay. The hsTCRB Kit was used according to the manufacturer's protocol to amplify rearranged TCR beta chain sequences. TCRB libraries were sequenced on an Illumina MiSeq. The authors' analysis ran thus. The proprietary platform of the kit vendor was used for demultiplexing, trimming and gene mapping. The immuneACCESS repertoire file appears here via TCRdb, limited to in-frame rearrangements. These files lack a portion of the clones; in checked studies, under half of the deficit traces to unresolved V genes, and the cause of the others is not known. From that table come the V and J calls and clone size; the DNA was used to work out D and trimming. The sample table shows about 58,000 clones, and about 80% are seen once. The top ten hold about 7.7% of the sample.

Study-wide conclusions, independent of this receptor: Pseudoprogression seemed to be unrelated to changes in the top peripheral T cell clonotypes found by TCRB sequencing. PBMC samples for TCRB deep sequencing were selected based on availability. According to the authors, sample limitations meant that analyses of patient blood samples could not be reproduced. Immune responses induced by the vaccine were seen in 93.3% of patients across multiple MHC alleles.

A distance of 10 bases separates the germline ends of V and J, which lose 0 bases and 7 bases respectively. Spanning cysteine to phenylalanine, the CDR3 consists of 14 amino acids. The CDR3 DNA has 42 bases and is translated from base 1. CDR1 and CDR2 are read off the germline V gene as SGDLS and YYNGEE. The chain is encoded by TRBV9 joined to TRBJ1-4; D gene: possibly TRBD1, on 5 matching bases. The sequence was collected from a woman aged 45-65 years with glioma. The material was PBMCs, obtained from a glioma patient whose treatment included an IDH1 peptide vaccine. The CDR3 corresponds to CASSVAGGGEKLFF. At the DNA level, the sequence is TGTGCCAGCAGCGTAGCCGGGGGGGGTGAAAAACTGTTTTTT.